These 17 T cell receptor beta chains share one sample of origin, sequenced in a study of human T cells and chemical hapten exposure. TCRdb called the RACE reads again in MiXCR, with one record for every CDR3 protein. The data contain approximately 97,000 distinct CDR3 sequences, 9.5% to 12% of them singletons. As to time point: patch test 2, 6 weeks after DPC sensitization. Treatment described: therapeutic diphenylcyclopropenone sensitization with weekly scalp DPC. The starting material was whole blood, obtained in connection with sensitization to the hapten diphenylcyclopropenone (DPC). The receptors stem from a middle-aged woman with alopecia areata. Some clones in this sample may be carry-over from other donors' samples.

There are a few counts of this clonotype. CDR3 protein: CASSSGTSGGSYNEQFF. The CDR3 nucleotides read TGTGCCAGCAGCTCCGGGACTAGCGGGGGCTCCTACAATGAGCAGTTCTTC. The chain recombines TRBV7-2 with TRBJ2-1; 14 positions match TRBD2. J was trimmed by 0 bases and V by 4 bases; bases with no gene match: 2. The length of the CDR3 is 17 residues. Germline V gene lookup returns CDR1 SGHTA and CDR2 FQGNSA.

This clonotype was seen more than once but under ten times. V usage is TRBV6-2 or TRBV6-3 and J usage is TRBJ2-4; D might be TRBD1 (6 bases). Germline CDR1 and CDR2: MNHEY and SVGEGT. The CDR3 runs to 17 residues. The ends were cut back, 4 bases at V and 0 bases at J, with 16 bases in the middle. CDR3 region: CASSSGASGLAKNIQYF. The DNA of the CDR3 is TGTGCCAGCAGTTCAGGGGCCAGCGGCCTAGCCAAAAACATTCAGTACTTC.

The genes are TRBV5-1 and TRBJ2-7, with a possible D match to TRBD2 (6 bases). Germline V gene data show CDR1 as SGHRS and CDR2 as YFSETQ. Trimming removed 4 bases at V and 2 bases at J, with 31 bases between. CDR3 length equals 20 residues. This CDR3 reads CASSTEIGGKVFGCAYEQYF. CDR3 nucleotide sequence: TGCGCCAGCAGCACCGAGATTGGCGGGAAGGTGTTTGGCTGTGCCTACGAGCAGTACTTC.

CDR3 nucleotide sequence: TGTGCCAGCAGTTACCGGGAGCCGGATGAGCAGTTCTTC. Residues: CASSYREPDEQFF. The chain is built from TRBV6-2 or TRBV6-3 and TRBJ2-1; perhaps TRBD2 as D (6 bases). Germline lookup yields CDR1 MNHEY and CDR2 SVGEGT. The CDR3 is made up of 13 amino acids. The V gene lost 2 bases and the J gene lost 8 bases, with 10 bases spanning the gap.

This clonotype was detected ten times or more. V gene TRBV27 combines with J gene TRBJ2-6; the D is unclear. Between the trimmed V and J ends, which lost 2 bases and 0 bases, there was a span of 8 bases. This CDR3 is built from 16 residues. Germline lookup yields CDR1 MNHEY and CDR2 SMNVEV (reference sequence). CDR3 sequence reads: CASSLEARSGANVLTF. The DNA of the CDR3 is TGTGCCAGCAGTTTAGAGGCACGCTCTGGGGCCAACGTCCTGACTTTC.

The sample holds many counts of this clonotype. The chain uses TRBV20-1 and TRBJ1-2, with D possibly TRBD1 on 5 matching bases. V shed 5 bases and J shed 4 bases, with 14 bases lying between them. The CDR3 runs 13 residues. Germline CDR1 reads DFQATT; CDR2 reads SNEGSKA (reference sequence). CDR3 loop: CSAGKGSTYGYTF. In nucleotides, the CDR3 is TGCAGTGCTGGGAAGGGGAGTACCTATGGCTACACCTTC.

This clonotype was observed many times. V gene TRBV7-9 combines with J gene TRBJ2-7, with TRBD1 identical over 9 bases. The ends lost 4 bases at V and 3 bases at J; junction bases unmatched: 7. Looked up from germline, CDR1 is SEHNR and CDR2 is FQNEAQ (reference sequence). The CDR3 extends over 15 amino acids. Here the CDR3 reads CASSSFSTGGYEQYF. The CDR3 nucleotides are TGTGCCAGCAGCTCCTTTTCGACAGGGGGCTACGAGCAGTACTTC.

This clonotype was picked up a small number of times. The chain links TRBV20-1 to TRBJ1-6, with TRBD1 as a possible D gene (5 bases). CDR1 DFQATT and CDR2 SNEGSKA come from the germline V gene (reference sequence). V lost 3 bases to trimming and J lost 7 bases, with 16 bases between them. The length of the CDR3 is 15 residues. Here the CDR3 reads CSASGVRRENSPLHF. The CDR3 DNA follows: TGCAGTGCTAGCGGTGTTCGCAGGGAAAATTCACCCCTCCACTTT.

The chain is built from TRBV18 and TRBJ1-2; 7 nucleotides agree with TRBD1. Germline CDR1 KGHSH, CDR2 LQKENI. The CDR3 is 14 residues long. V shed 4 bases and J 6 bases; nucleotides not matched to a gene: 8. CDR3 residues: CASSRQGPSHGYTF. CDR3 DNA: TGTGCCAGCTCACGACAGGGACCTTCTCATGGCTACACCTTC.

The chain links TRBV12-3 or TRBV12-4 to TRBJ1-5; weak D call: TRBD1 (6 bases). The CDR3 consists of 15 residues. V lost 7 bases and J lost 6, with 19 bases in between. In nucleotides, the CDR3 is TGTGCCAGCACCCCAGGTGGGGGGGCCGGTCAGCCCCAGCATTTT. Its translation is CASTPGGGAGQPQHF.

This clonotype was seen at least ten times. The J gene is TRBJ2-4, the V gene TRBV3-1, with 9 bases lining up with TRBD2. The V and J ends lost 3 bases and 2 bases, in that order; junction bases with no gene match: 5. CDR3 length equals 16 residues. Germline loops: CDR1 LGHDT, CDR2 YNNKEL (reference sequence). The CDR3 DNA reads TGTGCCAGCAGCCACCTTAGCGGGAGTACCAAAAACATTCAGTACTTC. Its protein product is CASSHLSGSTKNIQYF.

This clonotype has only a few counts. The gene calls are TRBV5-4 and TRBJ1-2; 8 nucleotides match TRBD1. The ends lost 0 bases at V and 0 bases at J; junction bases unmatched: 1. Germline V CDR1 and CDR2: SGHNT, YYREEE (reference sequence). The CDR3 consists of 15 residues. CDR3 sequence reads: CASSLGTGTNYGYTF. CDR3 DNA: TGTGCCAGCAGCTTGGGGACAGGGACTAACTATGGCTACACCTTC.

The V gene is TRBV12-5, the J gene TRBJ2-3; 7 bases match TRBD1. Germline values: CDR1 LGHNT, CDR2 FRNRAP. The CDR3 extends over 14 amino acids. V shed 1 base and J 5 bases; nucleotides not matched to a gene: 3. The DNA for the CDR3 is TGTGCTAGTGGTTTGGCAGGGGGTAGAGATACGCAGTATTTT. The encoded protein is CASGLAGGRDTQYF.

The chain is built from TRBV29-1 and TRBJ1-2; D ambiguous. V lost 7 bases and J lost 3, with 18 bases in between. CDR1 and CDR2 (germline): SQVTM, ANQGSEA. This CDR3 comprises 14 residues. CDR3 loop: CSAWGGEGDYGYTF. The CDR3 DNA follows: TGCAGCGCCTGGGGTGGAGAGGGAGACTATGGCTACACCTTC.

This clonotype appeared a few times. The V call is TRBV7-2, the J call TRBJ2-5, with 8 nucleotides matching TRBD2. The J segment lost 5 bases and the V segment lost 6 bases, leaving 2 bases of the junction unmatched. CDR1 and CDR2 from the germline V gene are SGHTA and FQGNSA. This CDR3 has 12 residues. CDR3 sequence reads: CASSSGGETQYF. CDR3 coding DNA: TGTGCCAGCAGTTCGGGGGGGGAGACCCAGTACTTC.

This clonotype was found many times. V and J are TRBV29-1 and TRBJ2-7; TRBD2 agrees at 10 bases. The CDR3 runs to 15 residues. V shed 2 bases and J 3 bases; nucleotides not matched to a gene: 7. Germline V CDR1 and CDR2: SQVTM, ANQGSEA. The chain's CDR3 is CSVERLAGAFYEQYF. In nucleotides, the CDR3 is TGCAGCGTTGAAAGGCTAGCGGGGGCCTTCTACGAGCAGTACTTC.

This clonotype has ten or more counts. V usage is TRBV24-1 and J usage is TRBJ2-5; TRBD2 might be the D (6 bases). The germline V gene has CDR1 KGHDR and CDR2 SFDVKD. V was trimmed by 7 bases and J by 9 bases, leaving 26 bases between them. This CDR3 is 16 amino acids long. The CDR3 protein is CATSGTGTGARKSQYF. The CDR3 nucleotides read TGTGCCACCAGCGGAACCGGGACTGGAGCCCGGAAGTCCCAGTACTTC.